This TCR beta chain was retrieved from a study of monozygotic twins with inflammatory bowel disease. Study-wide findings and caveats: A single strong IBD-associated signal or clonotype was not supported by the findings. Healthy co-twins showed greater TCRbeta diversity (inverse Simpson) than IBD patients.

Per the germline V gene, CDR1 is MDHEN and CDR2 is SYDVKM. This CDR3 spans 16 amino acids. Details on this clonotype: Its antigen remains unknown.

A total RNA quantity of 3500 ng went into each TCR library. TCRdb re-analyzed the 5' RACE reads; it lists each CDR3 protein once, without DNA. This table holds roughly 320,000 distinct CDR3 sequences. This clonotype was obtained from a human donor with ulcerative colitis or Crohn's disease, or a healthy co-twin of an affected twin (not recorded which). The specimen was blood. The chain carries TRBV28 and TRBJ2-1; TCRdb's D call of TRBD2 is untestable without DNA. This CDR3 is CASSYRGTRFDNEQFF. Looking up the rest from reference TRBV28 and TRBJ2-1 gives the full variable domain: DVKVTQSSRYLVKRTGEKVFLECVQDMDHENMFWYRQDPGLGLRLIYFSYDVKMKEKGDIPEGYSVSREKKERFSLILESASTNQTSMYLCASSYRGTRFDNEQFFGPGTRLTVL.